What follows are 22 T cell receptor beta chains derived from one specimen sequenced in a study of CD8 T cells in ankylosing spondylitis (dated by TCRdb to the late 2010s). Libraries were made using 5' RACE. TCRdb names Illumina HiSeq 2500 as the instrument used. TCRdb applied fastp at Q25 and MiXCR to the public reads, then kept only in-frame beta chains. For every CDR3 protein sequence, its rows merge into one entry that carries the most common genes and DNA. The sample table contains around 30,000 distinct CDR3 sequences; only one count was recorded for nearly 5.5% of them. The ten largest clonotypes hold about 1.8% of the sample. What was sequenced was blood, either unsorted or a sorted T cell fraction (not recorded which). The receptors shown here come from a female donor with ankylosing spondylitis or in good health (not recorded which).

Ten or more counts support this clonotype. V gene TRBV9 combines with J gene TRBJ2-2, with unresolved D. V was cut by 6 bases and J by 5 bases, with 8 bases left in between. Per germline, CDR1 SGDLS and CDR2 YYNGEE. The CDR3 sequence is 12 residues long. CDR3 sequence: CASNKVTGELFF. The CDR3 coding sequence is TGTGCCAGCAATAAAGTTACCGGGGAGCTGTTTTTT. The entire variable domain, with the rest obtained from reference TRBV9 and TRBJ2-2, is as follows: DSGVTQTPKHLITATGQRVTLRCSPRSGDLSVYWYQQSLDQGLQFLIQYYNGEERAKGNILERFSAQQFPDLHSELNLSSLELGDSALYFCASNKVTGELFFGEGSRLTVL.

This clonotype was counted at least ten times. The V and J genes are TRBV9 and TRBJ2-7; D may be TRBD2 (5 bases). The germline gives CDR1 SGDLS, CDR2 YYNGEE. Trimming pared 4 bases from V and 3 bases from J, leaving 17 bases between. The CDR3 has 15 amino acids. The CDR3 protein is CASSPTPAAGYEQYF. The CDR3 nucleotides read TGTGCCAGCAGCCCTACCCCGGCGGCGGGCTACGAGCAGTACTTC. The full variable domain, rest sourced from reference TRBV9 and TRBJ2-7, is DSGVTQTPKHLITATGQRVTLRCSPRSGDLSVYWYQQSLDQGLQFLIQYYNGEERAKGNILERFSAQQFPDLHSELNLSSLELGDSALYFCASSPTPAAGYEQYFGPGTRLTVT.

At least ten counts were recorded for this clonotype. CDR3 in DNA: TGTGCCAGCAGCGACCCTTGGCGGGCCAATGAGCAGTTCTTC. Translation gives CASSDPWRANEQFF. This rearrangement joins TRBV9 to TRBJ2-1; tentatively, D is TRBD2 (5 bases). The V gene's germline CDR1 is SGDLS and CDR2 YYNGEE. The CDR3 totals 14 residues. V dropped 3 bases and J dropped 6 bases, with 13 bases sitting between them.

In this sample, this clonotype turned up many times. This sequence joins TRBV9 and TRBJ2-2, with TRBD1 matching 8 bases. CDR1 is SGDLS, CDR2 YYNGEE, per germline. Losses at the gene ends were 2 bases for V and 5 bases for J; bases not matched to a gene: 5. This CDR3 region has 15 residues. CDR3 region: CASSVDRGRTGELFF. DNA of the CDR3: TGTGCCAGCAGCGTCGACAGGGGTCGGACCGGGGAGCTGTTTTTT.

This clonotype was counted ten times or more. The V and J genes are TRBV9 and TRBJ2-1; D uncertain. CDR1 SGDLS and CDR2 YYNGEE come from the germline V gene. The V and J ends lost 3 bases and 0 bases respectively, with 4 bases between them. The CDR3 sequence is 13 residues long. The CDR3 spells CASSANSYNEQFF. In DNA, the CDR3 is TGTGCCAGCAGCGCCAACTCCTACAATGAGCAGTTCTTC.

This clonotype was picked up many times. The J gene is TRBJ2-2, the V gene TRBV9; no firm D call. Germline-derived CDR1 and CDR2 are SGDLS and YYNGEE. V was cut by 3 bases and J by 4 bases, with 7 bases left in between. The CDR3 length is 13 residues. The CDR3 loop reads CASSADGTGELFF. The CDR3, as DNA: TGTGCCAGCAGCGCAGACGGCACCGGGGAGCTGTTTTTT.

This clonotype was observed at least ten times. The chain recombines TRBV9 with TRBJ2-7; TRBD1 aligns across 8 bases. J gave up 3 bases and V 3 bases, and 5 bases lay outside the gene matches. From germline, CDR1 is SGDLS and CDR2 YYNGEE. The CDR3 is 14 amino acids. CDR3 sequence (DNA): TGTGCCAGCAGCGCCGGGACAGGTAACTACGAGCAGTACTTC. Protein: CASSAGTGNYEQYF.

This clonotype was seen repeatedly, ten times or more. CDR3 loop: CASSVVGSGIAGELFF. In nucleotides, the CDR3 is TGTGCCAGCAGCGTAGTGGGTAGCGGGATCGCCGGGGAGCTGTTTTTT. The rearrangement uses TRBV9 and TRBJ2-2, with TRBD2 identical over 8 bases. Per the germline V gene, CDR1 is SGDLS and CDR2 is YYNGEE. This CDR3 contains 16 residues. Losses at the gene ends were 0 bases for V and 6 bases for J; bases not matched to a gene: 7.

This clonotype was picked up many times. The chain employs TRBV9 and TRBJ2-7; TRBD2 aligns across 7 bases. The V gene's germline CDR1 is SGDLS and CDR2 YYNGEE. CDR3 size: 15 residues. With 1 base clipped from V and 2 bases from J, the junction kept 6 bases outside the gene matches. The CDR3 here is CASSVQRGRTYEQYF. CDR3 bases: TGTGCCAGCAGCGTACAGCGGGGCCGTACCTACGAGCAGTACTTC.

A few counts support this clonotype. J is TRBJ2-5 and V is TRBV9; perhaps TRBD1 as D (7 bases). CDR3 length equals 15 residues. V was shortened by 1 base and J by 5 bases, with 15 bases between the two germline ends. Germline V CDR1 and CDR2: SGDLS, YYNGEE. In DNA form, the CDR3 reads TGTGCCAGCAGCGTATCTCAGGGGGGTTGGGAGACCCAGTACTTC. Residues: CASSVSQGGWETQYF.

The chain uses TRBV9 and TRBJ1-5; D perhaps matches TRBD1 (6 bases). The CDR3 totals 14 residues. The ends were cut back, 0 bases at V and 9 bases at J, with 13 bases in the middle. CDR1 SGDLS and CDR2 YYNGEE come from the germline V gene. CDR3 loop: CASSVAGAEGPQHF. CDR3 in DNA: TGTGCCAGCAGCGTAGCAGGGGCTGAGGGGCCCCAGCATTTT.

This clonotype showed up just a few times. The rearrangement uses TRBV9 and TRBJ2-6, with D maybe TRBD2 (5 bases). The CDR3 sequence is 14 residues long. The V gene's germline CDR1 is SGDLS and CDR2 YYNGEE. V lost 5 bases, J lost 3 bases, and 9 bases lay in between. CDR3 protein: CASRARGGANVLTF. CDR3 coding DNA: TGTGCCAGCAGGGCCCGGGGTGGGGCCAACGTCCTGACTTTC.

This clonotype was seen at least ten times. The rearrangement links TRBV9 to TRBJ2-3; 11 bases are shared with TRBD2. Germline V lookup: CDR1 SGDLS, CDR2 YYNGEE. V shed 0 bases, J shed 5 bases, and the junction held 2 bases outside the gene matches. The CDR3 loop spans 15 amino acids. CDR3 coding DNA: TGTGCCAGCAGCGTAGTGACTAGCGGGAAAGATACGCAGTATTTT. It specifies CASSVVTSGKDTQYF.

This clonotype has at least ten counts. This chain connects TRBV9 to TRBJ2-1; perhaps TRBD1 as D (6 bases). Trimming removed 0 bases at V and 4 bases at J, with 11 bases between. The CDR3 is 15 residues long. Germline V CDR1 and CDR2: SGDLS, YYNGEE. This CDR3 is CASSVGSGVYNEQFF. Here the CDR3 DNA reads TGTGCCAGCAGCGTAGGGTCAGGGGTATACAATGAGCAGTTCTTC.

This clonotype showed up many times. V is TRBV9 and J is TRBJ1-3; D gene uncertain. Germline V lookup: CDR1 SGDLS, CDR2 YYNGEE. Trimming removed 0 bases at V and 0 bases at J, with 7 bases between. This CDR3 spans 15 amino acids. The CDR3 bases are TGTGCCAGCAGCGTAGGACACAACTCTGGAAACACCATATATTTT. This encodes CASSVGHNSGNTIYF.

This clonotype was seen repeatedly, ten times or more. The genes are TRBV9 and TRBJ1-2; 7 bases agree with TRBD1. Trimming took 0 bases from V and 3 from J; bases not matched to a gene: 8. CDR1 SGDLS and CDR2 YYNGEE come from the germline V gene. This CDR3 region has 16 residues. The CDR3 DNA follows: TGTGCCAGCAGCGTAGCCTCAGGGGGGCGCGACTATGGCTACACCTTC. It is translated as CASSVASGGRDYGYTF.

V usage is TRBV9 and J usage is TRBJ2-5, with D perhaps TRBD2 (6 bases). Germline CDR1 SGDLS, CDR2 YYNGEE. The CDR3 sequence is 16 residues long. Trimming stripped 0 bases from V and 1 base from J, with 13 bases between. The CDR3 DNA reads TGTGCCAGCAGCGTAGGTTCTAGGGACTCCCAAGAGACCCAGTACTTC. It translates to CASSVGSRDSQETQYF. The whole variable domain, remainder taken from reference TRBV9 and TRBJ2-5, is DSGVTQTPKHLITATGQRVTLRCSPRSGDLSVYWYQQSLDQGLQFLIQYYNGEERAKGNILERFSAQQFPDLHSELNLSSLELGDSALYFCASSVGSRDSQETQYFGPGTRLLVL.

This clonotype was seen at least ten times. The V gene is TRBV9, the J gene TRBJ1-1; TRBD1 matches at 7 bases. CDR1 and CDR2 from the germline V gene are SGDLS and YYNGEE. CDR3 length: 13 residues. V was pared by 3 bases and J by 4 bases, with 3 bases of the junction left unmatched. CDR3 coding DNA: TGTGCCAGCAGCGAGGCAGGGGGCACTGAAGCTTTCTTT. Translation gives CASSEAGGTEAFF.

This clonotype has ten or more counts. This sequence joins TRBV9 and TRBJ2-5; D possibly corresponds to TRBD2 (5 bases). The CDR3 is made up of 14 amino acids. Germline-derived CDR1 and CDR2 are SGDLS and YYNGEE. V lost 4 bases, J lost 1 base, and 11 bases lay in between. CDR3 residues: CASSSRGGQETQYF. CDR3 sequence (DNA): TGTGCCAGCAGCTCCCGGGGTGGCCAAGAGACCCAGTACTTC.

CDR3 in DNA: TGTGCCAGTGCGGGGGTTGGGTATGGCTACACCTTC. Its protein product is CASAGVGYGYTF. The chain recombines TRBV9 with TRBJ1-2, with a weak D call TRBD1 (5 bases). V lost 8 bases and J 5 bases, leaving 13 bases between the germline ends. CDR1 and CDR2 (germline): SGDLS, YYNGEE. The CDR3 runs to 12 residues.

This clonotype was found many times. The genes are TRBV9 and TRBJ2-7, with 7 bases aligning to TRBD1. The CDR3 runs 15 residues. With 0 bases clipped from V and 4 bases from J, the junction kept 7 bases outside the gene matches. Germline-derived CDR1 and CDR2 are SGDLS and YYNGEE. DNA for the CDR3: TGTGCCAGCAGCGTAGGCGAGACAGGGTATTACGAGCAGTACTTC. This encodes CASSVGETGYYEQYF.

By proportion, this clonotype is medium-sized. The V gene is TRBV9, the J gene TRBJ2-5; 11 nucleotides match TRBD2. The CDR3 is 16 residues long. The V and J ends lost 0 bases and 1 base, in that order; junction bases with no gene match: 2. The germline gives CDR1 SGDLS, CDR2 YYNGEE. CDR3 nucleotide sequence: TGTGCCAGCAGCGTAGGCCTAGCGGGGGGCCAAGAGACCCAGTACTTC. Its protein product is CASSVGLAGGQETQYF.